This T cell receptor (beta chain) was retrieved from a study of OX40 agonist ivuxolimab in advanced cancers. Overall study context: Patients received ivuxolimab, an intravenous treatment, every 2 weeks at 0.01 to 10 mg/kg.

Data came from immunoSEQ multiplex PCR; TCRdb stores just in-frame clones and leaves some out. This table has some 50,000 clones, approximately 86% appearing once. CDR1 and CDR2 (germline): MDHEN, SYDVKM. V lost 4 bases, J lost 5 bases, and 8 bases lay in between. The CDR3 is made up of 12 amino acids. This clonotype originated in an adult with an advanced solid tumor such as melanoma, head and neck, liver or kidney cancer. The rearrangement links TRBV28 to TRBJ1-1; D call uncertain. Here the sequenced sample was CD4+ or CD8+ T cells sorted from blood, taken in a trial of the OX40 agonist ivuxolimab. The CDR3 DNA sequence: TGTGCCAGCAGTTCACTCGGGACTGAAGCTTTCTTT. It codes for CASSSLGTEAFF.